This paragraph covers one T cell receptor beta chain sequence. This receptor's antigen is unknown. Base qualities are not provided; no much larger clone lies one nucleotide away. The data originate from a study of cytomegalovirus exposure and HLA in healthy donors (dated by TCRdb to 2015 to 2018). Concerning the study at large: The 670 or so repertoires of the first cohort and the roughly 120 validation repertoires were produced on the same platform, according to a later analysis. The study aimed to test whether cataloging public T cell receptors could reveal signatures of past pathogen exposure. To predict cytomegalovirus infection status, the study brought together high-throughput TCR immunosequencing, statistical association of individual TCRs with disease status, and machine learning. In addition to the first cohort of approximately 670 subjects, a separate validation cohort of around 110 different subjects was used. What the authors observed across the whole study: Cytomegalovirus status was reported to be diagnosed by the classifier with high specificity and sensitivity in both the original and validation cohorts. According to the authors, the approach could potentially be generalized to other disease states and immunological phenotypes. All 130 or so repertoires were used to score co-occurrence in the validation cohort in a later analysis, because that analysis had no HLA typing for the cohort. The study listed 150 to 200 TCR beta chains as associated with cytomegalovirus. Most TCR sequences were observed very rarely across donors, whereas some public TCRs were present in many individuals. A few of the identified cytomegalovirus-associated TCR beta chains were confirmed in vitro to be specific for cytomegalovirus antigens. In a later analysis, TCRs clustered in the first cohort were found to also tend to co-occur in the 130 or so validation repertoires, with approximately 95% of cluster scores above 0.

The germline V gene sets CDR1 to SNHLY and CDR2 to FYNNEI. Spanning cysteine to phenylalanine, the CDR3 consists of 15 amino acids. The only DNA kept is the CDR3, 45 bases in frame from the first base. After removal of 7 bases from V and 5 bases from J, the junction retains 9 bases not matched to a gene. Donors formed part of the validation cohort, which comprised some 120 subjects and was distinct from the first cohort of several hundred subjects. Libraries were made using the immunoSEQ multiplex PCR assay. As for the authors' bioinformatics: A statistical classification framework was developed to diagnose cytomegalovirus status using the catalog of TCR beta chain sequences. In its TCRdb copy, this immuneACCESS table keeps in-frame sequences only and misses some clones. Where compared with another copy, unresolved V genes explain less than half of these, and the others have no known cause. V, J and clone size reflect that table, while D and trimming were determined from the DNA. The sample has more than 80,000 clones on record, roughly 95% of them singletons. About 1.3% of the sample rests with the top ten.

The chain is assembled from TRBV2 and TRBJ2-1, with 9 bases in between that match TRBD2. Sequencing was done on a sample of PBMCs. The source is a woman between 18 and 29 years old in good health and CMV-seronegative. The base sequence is TGTGCCAGCACCAAAATAGCGGGAGTCAACAATGAGCAGTTCTTC. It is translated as CASTKIAGVNNEQFF. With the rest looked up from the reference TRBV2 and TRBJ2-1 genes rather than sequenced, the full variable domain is EPEVTQTPSHQVTQMGQEVILRCVPISNHLYFYWYRQILGQKVEFLVSFYNNEISEKSEIFDDQFSVERPDGSNFTLKIRSTKLEDSAMYFCASTKIAGVNNEQFFGPGTRLTVL.